The T cell receptor beta chain under discussion was sequenced for a study of persistence of HIV-infected CD4 T cells (TCRdb year 2020). Context from the whole study: The study isolated CMV- and HIV-1 Gag-responding CD4+ T cells from ART-treated individuals to examine antigen-driven clonal expansion of HIV-1-infected cells. Participants had been on suppressive ART for a median of roughly 8 years. Peripheral blood samples of up to 180 mL were obtained at multiple time points, with the exception of two participants, for whom leukapheresis was performed at a single time point. The clonality of all cells in each sorted population was assessed by TCRbeta sequencing, whereas the clonality of infected cells was assessed by proviral sequencing. For the TCR cluster analysis across participants, eight or nine participants were included for CMV and six or seven participants for Gag. Points the paper makes about the study in general: Only a small number of individuals took part in the study, and only a limited range of antigens was tested. Enrichment of degenerate expanded CDR3beta sequences was found in antigen-responding cells, suggesting convergent selection of CD4+ responses to CMV and Gag. TCRbeta richness in CMV- and Gag-responding cells was significantly lower than in anti-CD3/anti-CD28-responding cells; CMV-responding cells had higher oligoclonality than CD3/CD28-stimulated and Gag-responding cells. Restriction of bulk TCR analyses to the rare CMV-responding cells that actually carried HIV-1 proviruses was not possible. A correlation was observed between TCR oligoclonality and proviral oligoclonality within the same sorted populations.

The treatment or condition label here, explained by the study, means: suppressive antiretroviral therapy. Lysates of CMV-infected fibroblasts were used at 9 to 10 ug/mL for cell stimulation. Nonresponding CD40L-negative CD69-negative CD45RO-high memory CD4+ T cells were sorted as memory populations depleted of antigen-responding cells. HIV-1-infected adults in whom suppressive ART had been started during chronic infection were enrolled as participants. Plasma HIV-1 RNA had been undetectable (below 50 copies/mL) in participants for at least 4 years. To be included, a participant needed positive CMV serology and a CD4+ T cell count above 400 cells/uL. Before stimulation, PBMCs were isolated using density centrifugation and depleted of CD8+ T cells. CD8-depleted PBMCs were stimulated for around 20 hours with anti-CD28/CD49d costimulation, CD40-blocking antibody and enfuvirtide to prevent new infections. Sorting was done on either a Beckman Coulter MoFlo Legacy or an XDP sorter, and propidium iodide was used to exclude dead cells. Genomic DNA was extracted using the QIAamp DNA Mini Kit for samples with more than one million cells and using the Quick-DNA Microprep Kit for all other samples.

Regarding this clone: Its antigen is unknown. Base qualities are not recorded, but no much larger clone differs from it by a single base.

CDR1 and CDR2 (KGHSH, LQKENI) derive from the germline V gene. Spanning cysteine to phenylalanine, the CDR3 consists of 13 amino acids. Of all the DNA, just the CDR3 is kept, 39 bases in frame from base 1. V drops 2 bases and J drops 5 bases, leaving 10 bases in between. The immunoSEQ hsTCRB assay version 4 in survey mode was used to sequence TCRbeta repertoires from genomic DNA. Genomic DNA was diluted to 7.5 to 10 ng/uL, and up to about 1 ug per sample was used for TCRbeta sequencing. As for how the authors treated the data: Analysis of the TCRbeta data was done in ImmunoSeq Analyzer 3.0, and diversity was computed on productive nucleotide rearrangements. Using the Immunarch R package, the improved Chao index served to estimate lower-bound TCR diversity and the Gini coefficient served to estimate clonality. Different nucleotide rearrangements encoding the same CDR3beta amino acid sequence were counted as distinct clonotypes. Differential abundance analysis identified TCRbeta sequences significantly enriched in antigen-responding cells relative to anti-CD3/anti-CD28-activated cells. GLIPH2 grouped TCRs by predicted peptide-MHC specificity, both within each participant and across combined participant data sets. TCRdb provides this immuneACCESS table in a form limited to in-frame rearrangements. Some clones are lacking; in checked studies, under half of them reflect an unresolved V gene, and why the rest are absent is not known. V and J calls and clone size are copied from that table; D and trimming were computed from the DNA. The sample contains 40,000 to 50,000 clones, 75% to 85% of them found a single time. The ten largest clones represent around 2.9% of the sample.

This sequence uses TRBV18 and TRBJ2-7; the D gene is unclear. The source material was CD4+ T cells sorted from PBMCs after roughly 17-hour stimulation, sampled from a patient who received antiretroviral therapy. The cell subset or site label, read with the paper, signifies: CD40L-CD69- CD45RO-high memory CD4 T cells not responding to CMV lysate. This receptor was obtained from an adult man with HIV who was CMV-seropositive. The CDR3 loop reads CASSPKQINEQYF. In nucleotide form, the sequence is TGTGCCAGCTCACCAAAGCAGATCAACGAGCAGTACTTC.